This T cell receptor (beta chain) was captured in a study of blood T cell repertoires in COVID-19. Study context: There were acute and convalescent COVID-19 samples, and they came from the United States, Italy and Spain. T cells, B-cell-depleted T cells, or PBMCs provided the cDNA or gDNA that served as material.

Under the authors' procedure: Amplified reference gene primers provided the basis for estimating nucleated cell counts. Clones were sequenced by immunoSEQ multiplex PCR, and TCRdb holds only the in-frame ones, with some missing. V and J calls and clone size are given by that table; D and trimming were obtained from the DNA. Of approximately 440,000 clones in the sample, around 91% were seen once. The CDR3 loop spans 17 amino acids. Germline lookup yields CDR1 LGHNT and CDR2 FRNRAP. The V gene lost 0 bases and the J gene lost 6 bases, with 15 bases spanning the gap. The gene calls are TRBV12-5 and TRBJ1-6; TRBD1 might be the D (5 bases). This receptor was taken from a man aged 18 to 29 who had recovered from COVID-19. Sequenced input: PBMCs or T cells enriched from blood (not recorded which). The CDR3 here is CASGLVLGQGTNSPLHF. CDR3 coding DNA: TGTGCTAGTGGTTTGGTACTGGGGCAGGGTACTAATTCACCCCTCCACTTT.